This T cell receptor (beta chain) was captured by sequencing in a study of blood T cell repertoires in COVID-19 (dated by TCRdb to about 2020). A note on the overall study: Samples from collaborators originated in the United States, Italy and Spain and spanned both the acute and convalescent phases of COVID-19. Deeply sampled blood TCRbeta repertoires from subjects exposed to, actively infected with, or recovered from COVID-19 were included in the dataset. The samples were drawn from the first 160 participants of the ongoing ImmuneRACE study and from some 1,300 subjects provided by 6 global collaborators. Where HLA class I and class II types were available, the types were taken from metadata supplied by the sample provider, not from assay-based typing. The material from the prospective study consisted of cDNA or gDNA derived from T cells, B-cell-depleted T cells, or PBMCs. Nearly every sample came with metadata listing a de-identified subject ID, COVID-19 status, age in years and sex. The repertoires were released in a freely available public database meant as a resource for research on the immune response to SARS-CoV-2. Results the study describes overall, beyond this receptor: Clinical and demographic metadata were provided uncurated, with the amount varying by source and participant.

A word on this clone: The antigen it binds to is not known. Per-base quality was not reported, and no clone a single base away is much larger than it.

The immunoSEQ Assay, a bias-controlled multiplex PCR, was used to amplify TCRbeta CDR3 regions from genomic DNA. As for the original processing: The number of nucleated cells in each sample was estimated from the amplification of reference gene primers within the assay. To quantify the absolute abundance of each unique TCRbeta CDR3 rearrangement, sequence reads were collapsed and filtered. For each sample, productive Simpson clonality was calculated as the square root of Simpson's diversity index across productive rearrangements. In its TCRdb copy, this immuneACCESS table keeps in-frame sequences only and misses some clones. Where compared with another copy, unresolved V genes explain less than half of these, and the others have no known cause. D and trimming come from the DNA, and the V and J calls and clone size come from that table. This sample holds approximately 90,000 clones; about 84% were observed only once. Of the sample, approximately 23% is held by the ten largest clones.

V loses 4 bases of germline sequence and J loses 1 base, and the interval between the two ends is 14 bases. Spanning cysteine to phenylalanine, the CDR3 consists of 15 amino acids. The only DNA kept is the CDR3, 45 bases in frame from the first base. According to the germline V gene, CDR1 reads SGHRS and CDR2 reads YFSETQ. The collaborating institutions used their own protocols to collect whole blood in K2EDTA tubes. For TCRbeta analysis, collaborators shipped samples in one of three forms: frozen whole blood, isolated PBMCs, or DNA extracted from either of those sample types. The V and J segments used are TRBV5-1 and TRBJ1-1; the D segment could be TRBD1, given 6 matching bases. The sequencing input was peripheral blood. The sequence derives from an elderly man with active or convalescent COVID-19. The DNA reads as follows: TGCGCCAGCAGCAATACAGGGTCCCGGAACACTGAAGCTTTCTTT. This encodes CASSNTGSRNTEAFF.